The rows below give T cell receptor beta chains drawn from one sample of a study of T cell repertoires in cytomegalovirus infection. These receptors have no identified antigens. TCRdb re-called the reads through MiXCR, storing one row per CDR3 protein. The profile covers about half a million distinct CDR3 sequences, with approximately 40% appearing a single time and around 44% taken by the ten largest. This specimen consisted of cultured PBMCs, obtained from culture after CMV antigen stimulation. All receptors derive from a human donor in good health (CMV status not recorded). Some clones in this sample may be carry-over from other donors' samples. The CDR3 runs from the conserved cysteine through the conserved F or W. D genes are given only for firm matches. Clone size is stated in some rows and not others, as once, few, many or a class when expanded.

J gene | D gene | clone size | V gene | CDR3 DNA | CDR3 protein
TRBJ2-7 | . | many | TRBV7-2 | TGTGCCAGCAGCGTGAGGTCCAGCTCCTACGAGCAGTACTTC | CASSVRSSSYEQYF
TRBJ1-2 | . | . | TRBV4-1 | TGCGCCAGCAGCCAGACCAGGACCTTCGGGGGCTATGGCTACACCTTC | CASSQTRTFGGYGYTF
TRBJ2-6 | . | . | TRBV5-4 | TGTGCCAGCAAGGGGGACCCCTCTGGGGCCAACGTCCTGACTTTC | CASKGDPSGANVLTF
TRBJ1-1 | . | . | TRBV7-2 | TGTGCCAGCAGCTTAAAGGCGGGGGCAGGTGAAGCTTTCTTT | CASSLKAGAGEAFF
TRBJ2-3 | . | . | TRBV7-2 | TGTGCCAGCAGCTTAGCTTGGGGAGGCGGGAATACGCAGTATTTT | CASSLAWGGGNTQYF
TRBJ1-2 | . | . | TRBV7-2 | TGTGCCAGCAGCTTAGCGCGGCAGGAGGGAAGCTACACCTTC | CASSLARQEGSYTF
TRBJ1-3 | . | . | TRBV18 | TGTGCCAGCTCACCGATCGGGGCGATAGGAAACACCATATATTTT | CASSPIGAIGNTIYF
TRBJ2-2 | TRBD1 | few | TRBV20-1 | TGCAGTGCTCCCCGACAGGGACGGGACGGGGAGCTGTTTTTT | CSAPRQGRDGELFF
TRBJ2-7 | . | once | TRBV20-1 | TGCAGTGCTAGAAGGCGTTCCTACGAGCAGTACTTC | CSARRRSYEQYF
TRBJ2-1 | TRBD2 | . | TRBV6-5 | TGTGCCAGCAGTCGGGGGGGCCCCTACAATGAGCAGTTCTTC | CASSRGGPYNEQFF
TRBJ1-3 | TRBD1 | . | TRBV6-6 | TGTGCCAGCAGTGATCCGGGACAGGGCTTTGGAAACACCATATATTTT | CASSDPGQGFGNTIYF
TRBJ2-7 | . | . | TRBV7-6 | TGTGCCAGCAGCTTAGTTGGAGGGGGCGGCGAGCAGTACTTC | CASSLVGGGGEQYF
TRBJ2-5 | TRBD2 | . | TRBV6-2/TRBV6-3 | TGTGCCAGCAGTTTGAGCGGGAGTGGTCAAGAGACCCAGTACTTC | CASSLSGSGQETQYF
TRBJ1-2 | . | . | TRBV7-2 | TGTGCCAGCACCGCCCGGCGAGGCGGCTACACCTTC | CASTARRGGYTF
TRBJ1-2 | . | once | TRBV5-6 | TGTGCCAGCACCACCACCAGGAACATCTATGGCTACACCTTC | CASTTTRNIYGYTF
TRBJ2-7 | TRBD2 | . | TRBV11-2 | TGTGCCAGCAGCTTTCCCTCAGCGGGAGGGCTCTACGAGCAGTACTTC | CASSFPSAGGLYEQYF
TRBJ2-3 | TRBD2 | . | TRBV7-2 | TGTGCCAGCAGCTGGACTAGCGGGGGGGATACGCAGTATTTT | CASSWTSGGDTQYF
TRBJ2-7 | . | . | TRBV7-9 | TGTGCCAGCAGCTCCCTGGGACGCTCGGGCTACGAGCAGTACTTC | CASSSLGRSGYEQYF
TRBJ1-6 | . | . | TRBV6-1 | TGTGCCAGCACCCACAGCGGGGAAACCCTCCACTTT | CASTHSGETLHF
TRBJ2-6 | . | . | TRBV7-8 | TGTGCCAGCAGCTTAGGGGGGCGGCAGGGGAAGGCTGGGGCCAACGTCCTGACTTTC | CASSLGGRQGKAGANVLTF
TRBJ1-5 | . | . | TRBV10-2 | TGCGCCAGCAGCACAGGGTGGGGTCAGCCCCAGCATTTT | CASSTGWGQPQHF
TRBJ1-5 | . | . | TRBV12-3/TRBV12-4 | TGTGCCAGCAGTTTAGCGGCCGGGGGCGCGGATCAGCCCCAGCATTTT | CASSLAAGGADQPQHF
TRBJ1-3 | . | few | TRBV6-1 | TGTGCCAGCAGTGTAGACCCGGCCTCTGGAAACACCATATATTTT | CASSVDPASGNTIYF
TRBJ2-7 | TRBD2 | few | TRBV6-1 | TGTGCCAGCAGTCCCCTCGCGGGGGGATATGAGCAGTACTTC | CASSPLAGGYEQYF
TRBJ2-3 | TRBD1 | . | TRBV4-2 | TGTGCCAGCAGCCGGAGATTACAGGGGTCAGATACGCAGTATTTT | CASSRRLQGSDTQYF
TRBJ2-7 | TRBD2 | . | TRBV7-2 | TGTGCCAGCAGCTTATCGACGGCGGGAGGGCCTGGCGAGCAGTACTTC | CASSLSTAGGPGEQYF
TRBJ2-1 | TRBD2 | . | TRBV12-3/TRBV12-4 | TGTGCCAGCACCCCGGGACTAGAGGGCGATGAGCAGTTCTTC | CASTPGLEGDEQFF
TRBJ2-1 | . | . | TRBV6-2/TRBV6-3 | TGTGCCAGCAGCCGGCGCATCAATGAGCAGTTCTTC | CASSRRINEQFF
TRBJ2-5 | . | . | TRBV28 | TGTGCTCCGGGGCTAGCCGAAGAGACCCAGTACTTC | CAPGLAEETQYF
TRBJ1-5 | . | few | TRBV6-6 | TGTGCCAGCAGTTACTCGAATCCTTCCGGGGGCGGACATCAGCCCCAGCATTTT | CASSYSNPSGGGHQPQHF
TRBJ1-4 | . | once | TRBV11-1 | TGTGCCAGCAGCTTCGGACTTAATGAAAAACTGTTTTTT | CASSFGLNEKLFF
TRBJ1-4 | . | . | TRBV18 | TGTGCCAGCTCACCGGACCTCGGCGAGGAAAAACTGTTTTTT | CASSPDLGEEKLFF
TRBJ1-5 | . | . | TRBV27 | TGTGCCAGCACTACAGGGCCCAATCAGCCCCAGCATTTT | CASTTGPNQPQHF
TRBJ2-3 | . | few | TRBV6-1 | TGTGCCAGCAGTGAAGTGGGGACAGATACGCAGTATTTT | CASSEVGTDTQYF
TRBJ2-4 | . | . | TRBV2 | TGTGCCAGCAAGATACCCAACTTAAACATTCAGTACTTC | CASKIPNLNIQYF
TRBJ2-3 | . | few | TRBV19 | TGTGCAGCCGCGGGTGGCATCGGCACAGATACGCAGTATTTT | CAAAGGIGTDTQYF
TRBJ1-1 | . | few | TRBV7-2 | TGTGCCAGCAGCTTAGCGCTCGGGGGGTCTAGGGCTTTCTTT | CASSLALGGSRAFF
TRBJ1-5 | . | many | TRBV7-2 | TGTGCCAGCAGCCTTGGGCGTAACAATCAGCCCCAGCATTTT | CASSLGRNNQPQHF
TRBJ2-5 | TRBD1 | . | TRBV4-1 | TGCGCCAGCAGCCAAGAAAGGACAGGGACGGAGACCCAGTACTTC | CASSQERTGTETQYF
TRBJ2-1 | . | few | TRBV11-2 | TGTGCCAGCAGCTCCCAATCTGAGCAGTTCTTC | CASSSQSEQFF